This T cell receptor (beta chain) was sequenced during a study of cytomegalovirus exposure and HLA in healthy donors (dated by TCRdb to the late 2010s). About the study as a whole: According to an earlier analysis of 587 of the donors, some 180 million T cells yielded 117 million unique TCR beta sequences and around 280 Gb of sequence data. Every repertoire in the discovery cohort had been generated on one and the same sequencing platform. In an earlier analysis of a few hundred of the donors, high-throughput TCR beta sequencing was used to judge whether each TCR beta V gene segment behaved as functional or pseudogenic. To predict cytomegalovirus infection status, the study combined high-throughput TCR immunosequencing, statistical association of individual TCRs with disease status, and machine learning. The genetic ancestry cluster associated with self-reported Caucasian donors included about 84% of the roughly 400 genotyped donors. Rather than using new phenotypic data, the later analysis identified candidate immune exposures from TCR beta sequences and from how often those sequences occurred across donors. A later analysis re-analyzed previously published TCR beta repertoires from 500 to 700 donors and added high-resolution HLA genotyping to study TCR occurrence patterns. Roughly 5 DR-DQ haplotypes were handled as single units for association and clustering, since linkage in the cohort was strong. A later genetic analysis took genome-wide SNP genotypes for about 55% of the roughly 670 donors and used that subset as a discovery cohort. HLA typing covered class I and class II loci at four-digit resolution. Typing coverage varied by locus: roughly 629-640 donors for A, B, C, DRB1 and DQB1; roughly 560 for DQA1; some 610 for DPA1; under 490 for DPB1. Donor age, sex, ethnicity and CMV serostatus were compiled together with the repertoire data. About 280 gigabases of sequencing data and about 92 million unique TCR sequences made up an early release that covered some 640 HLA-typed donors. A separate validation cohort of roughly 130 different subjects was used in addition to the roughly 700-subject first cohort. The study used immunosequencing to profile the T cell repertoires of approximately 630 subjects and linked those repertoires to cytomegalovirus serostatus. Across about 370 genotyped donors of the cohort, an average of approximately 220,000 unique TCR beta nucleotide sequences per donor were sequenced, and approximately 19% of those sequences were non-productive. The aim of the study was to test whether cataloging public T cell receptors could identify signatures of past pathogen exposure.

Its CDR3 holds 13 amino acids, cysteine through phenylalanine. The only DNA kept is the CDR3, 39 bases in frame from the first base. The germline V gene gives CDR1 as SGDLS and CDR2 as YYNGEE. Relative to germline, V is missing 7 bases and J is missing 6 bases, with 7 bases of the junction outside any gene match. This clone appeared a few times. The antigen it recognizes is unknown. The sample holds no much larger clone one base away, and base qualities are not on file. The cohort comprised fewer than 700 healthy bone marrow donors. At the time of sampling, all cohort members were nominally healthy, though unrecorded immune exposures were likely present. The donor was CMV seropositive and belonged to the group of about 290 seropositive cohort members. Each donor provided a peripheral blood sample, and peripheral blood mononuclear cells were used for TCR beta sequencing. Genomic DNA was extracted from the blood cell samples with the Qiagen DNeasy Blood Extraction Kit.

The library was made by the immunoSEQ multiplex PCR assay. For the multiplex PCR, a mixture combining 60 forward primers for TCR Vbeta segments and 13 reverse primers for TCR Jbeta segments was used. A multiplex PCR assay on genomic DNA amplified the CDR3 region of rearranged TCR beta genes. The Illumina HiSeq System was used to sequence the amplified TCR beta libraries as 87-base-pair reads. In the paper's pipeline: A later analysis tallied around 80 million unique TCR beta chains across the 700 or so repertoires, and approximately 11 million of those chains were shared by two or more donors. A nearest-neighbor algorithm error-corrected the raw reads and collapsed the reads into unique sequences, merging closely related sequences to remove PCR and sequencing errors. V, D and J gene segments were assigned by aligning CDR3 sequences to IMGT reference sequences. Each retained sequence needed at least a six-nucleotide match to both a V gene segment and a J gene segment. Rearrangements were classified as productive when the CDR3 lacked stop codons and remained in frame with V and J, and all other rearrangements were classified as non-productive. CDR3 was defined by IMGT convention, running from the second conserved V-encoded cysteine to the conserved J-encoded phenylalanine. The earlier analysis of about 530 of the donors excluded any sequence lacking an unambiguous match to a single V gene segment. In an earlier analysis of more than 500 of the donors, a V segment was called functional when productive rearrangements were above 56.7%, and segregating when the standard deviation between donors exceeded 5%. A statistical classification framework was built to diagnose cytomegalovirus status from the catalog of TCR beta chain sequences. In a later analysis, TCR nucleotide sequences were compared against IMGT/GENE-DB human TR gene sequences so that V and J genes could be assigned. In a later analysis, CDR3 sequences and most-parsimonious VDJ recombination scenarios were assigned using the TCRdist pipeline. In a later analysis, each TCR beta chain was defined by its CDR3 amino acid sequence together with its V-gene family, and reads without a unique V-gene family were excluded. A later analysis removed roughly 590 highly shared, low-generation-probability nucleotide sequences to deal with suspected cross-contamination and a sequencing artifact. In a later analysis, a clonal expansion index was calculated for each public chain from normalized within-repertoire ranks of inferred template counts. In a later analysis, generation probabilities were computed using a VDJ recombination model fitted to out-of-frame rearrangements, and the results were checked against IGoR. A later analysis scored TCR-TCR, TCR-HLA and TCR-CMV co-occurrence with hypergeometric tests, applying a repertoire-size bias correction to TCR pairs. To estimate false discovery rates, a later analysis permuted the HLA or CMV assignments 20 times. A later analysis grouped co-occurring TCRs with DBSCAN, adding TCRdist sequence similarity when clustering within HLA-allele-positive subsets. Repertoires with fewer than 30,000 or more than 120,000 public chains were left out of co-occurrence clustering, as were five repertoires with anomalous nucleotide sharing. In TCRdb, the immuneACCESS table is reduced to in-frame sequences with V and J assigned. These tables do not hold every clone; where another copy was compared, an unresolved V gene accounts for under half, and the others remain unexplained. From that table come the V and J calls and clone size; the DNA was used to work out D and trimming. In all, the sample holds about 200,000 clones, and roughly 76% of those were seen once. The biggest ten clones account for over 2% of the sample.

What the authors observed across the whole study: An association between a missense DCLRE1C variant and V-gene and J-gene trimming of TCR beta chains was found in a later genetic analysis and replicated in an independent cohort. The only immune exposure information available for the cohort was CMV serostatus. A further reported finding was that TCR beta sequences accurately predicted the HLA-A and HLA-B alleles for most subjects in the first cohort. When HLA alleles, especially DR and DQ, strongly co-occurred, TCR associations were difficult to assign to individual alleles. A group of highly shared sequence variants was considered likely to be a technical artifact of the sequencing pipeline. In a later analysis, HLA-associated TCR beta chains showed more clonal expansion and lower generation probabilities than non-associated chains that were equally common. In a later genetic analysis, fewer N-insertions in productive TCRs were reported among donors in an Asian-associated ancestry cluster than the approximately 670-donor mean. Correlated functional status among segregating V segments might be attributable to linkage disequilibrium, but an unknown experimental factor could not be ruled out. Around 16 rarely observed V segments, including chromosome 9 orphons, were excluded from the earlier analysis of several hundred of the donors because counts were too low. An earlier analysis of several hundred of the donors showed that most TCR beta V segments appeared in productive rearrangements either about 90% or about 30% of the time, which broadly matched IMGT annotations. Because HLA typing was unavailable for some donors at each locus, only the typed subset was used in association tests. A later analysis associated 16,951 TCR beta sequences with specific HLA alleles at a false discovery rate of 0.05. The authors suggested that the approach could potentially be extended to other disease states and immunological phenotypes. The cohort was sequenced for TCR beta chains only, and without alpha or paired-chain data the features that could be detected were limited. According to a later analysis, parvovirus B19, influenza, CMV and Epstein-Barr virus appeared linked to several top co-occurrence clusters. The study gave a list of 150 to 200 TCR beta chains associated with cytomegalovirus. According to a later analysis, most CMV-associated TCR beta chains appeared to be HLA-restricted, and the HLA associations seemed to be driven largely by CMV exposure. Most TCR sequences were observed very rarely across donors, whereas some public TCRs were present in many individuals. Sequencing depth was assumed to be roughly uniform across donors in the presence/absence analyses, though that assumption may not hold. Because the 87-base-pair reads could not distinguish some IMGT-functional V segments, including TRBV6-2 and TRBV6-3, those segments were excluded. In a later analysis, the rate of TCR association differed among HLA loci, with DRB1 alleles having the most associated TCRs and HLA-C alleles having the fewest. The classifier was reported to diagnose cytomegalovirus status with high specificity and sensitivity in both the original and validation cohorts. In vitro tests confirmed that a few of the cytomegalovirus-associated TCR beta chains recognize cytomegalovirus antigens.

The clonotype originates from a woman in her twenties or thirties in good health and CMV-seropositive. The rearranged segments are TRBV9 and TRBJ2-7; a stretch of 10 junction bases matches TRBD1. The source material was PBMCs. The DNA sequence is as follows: TGTGCCAGCGACGGGACAGGGGACGGCGAGCAGTACTTC. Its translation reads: CASDGTGDGEQYF.